This is a list of T cell receptor beta chains from one sample in a study of Ad26.COV2.S vaccination and SARS-CoV-2 variants. Libraries were prepared by immunoSEQ multiplex PCR; TCRdb keeps only in-frame clonotypes and omits some of them. This sample carries around 420,000 clones, 88% of them seen once, and the ten largest clones take 3.6%. The specimen comprised peripheral blood, sampled in a trial of Ad26.COV2.S vaccine versus placebo. The receptors were gathered from a person aged 18-65 years who received the Ad26.COV2.S COVID-19 vaccine or a placebo. The CDR3 runs from the conserved cysteine through the conserved F or W. D genes are given only for firm matches. Where a row states a size, it is once, few, many or the class of an expanded clone; other rows omit it.

clone size	V gene	D gene	J gene	CDR3 DNA	CDR3 protein
-	TRBV5-1	-	TRBJ1-2	TGCGCCAGCAGCTTGAGTCCGGGCCGTAACTATGGCTACACCTTC	CASSLSPGRNYGYTF
-	TRBV6-5	-	TRBJ1-6	TGTGCCAGCGCGGGGGGGCGCGGTAATTCACCCCTCCACTTT	CASAGGRGNSPLHF
few	TRBV11-2	-	TRBJ2-2	TGTGCCAGCAGCTTTTCCCGCTCCGGGGAGCTGTTTTTT	CASSFSRSGELFF
-	TRBV3-1/TRBV3-2	-	TRBJ1-1	TGTGCCAGCAGCCAAGATATTAAAAGGGGAGCTTTCTTT	CASSQDIKRGAFF
-	TRBV28	TRBD2	TRBJ2-5	TGTGCCAGCAGTTTCCCGGCGGGGGGGCAAGAGACCCAGTACTTC	CASSFPAGGQETQYF
-	TRBV15	-	TRBJ2-1	TGTGCCACCAGCAGAGATCGTCTAATCAATGAGCAGTTCTTC	CATSRDRLINEQFF
once	TRBV9	TRBD1	TRBJ2-5	TGTGCCAGCAGCGTCGTGACAGGGGTGGGCGAGACCCAGTACTTC	CASSVVTGVGETQYF
-	TRBV30	-	TRBJ2-1	TGTGCCTGGAGACTAGTTCGGAATGAGCAGTTCTTC	CAWRLVRNEQFF
-	TRBV21-1	-	TRBJ1-2	TGTGCCAGCAGCAAAGTTGGGGGGACCAACTATGGCTACACCTTC	CASSKVGGTNYGYTF
-	TRBV6-6	-	TRBJ1-5	TGTGCCAGCAGTTACCGGGCCGATAGCAATCAGCCCCAGCATTTT	CASSYRADSNQPQHF
once	TRBV6-2/TRBV6-3	TRBD1	TRBJ2-7	TGTGCCAGCAGTCTCCAGGGACAGGTTCCCGAGCAGTACTTC	CASSLQGQVPEQYF